The 23 T cell receptor beta chains below were found in one sample sequenced in a study of blood T cells in healthy people across ages. The use of a sample-barcoded 5' primer and a J-beta primer mix characterized a second PCR of roughly 7 to 11 cycles. TCRdb processed the 5' RACE reads anew with MiXCR; each CDR3 protein has one entry. This table holds 950,000 to 1,200,000 distinct CDR3 sequences, approximately 38% found once. Sequenced sample: blood. Receptors originate from a man aged 18 to 29 in good health.

The V call is TRBV4-1, the J call TRBJ1-1; no firm D call. V lost 0 bases and J lost 1, with 15 bases in between. CDR3 length equals 17 residues. CDR1 and CDR2 from the germline V gene are MGHRA and YSYEKL. CDR3 sequence (DNA): TGCGCCAGCAGCCAAGACCCTCAAGACACCTCGAACACTGAAGCTTTCTTT. This sequence encodes CASSQDPQDTSNTEAFF.

The chain couples TRBV20-1 to TRBJ2-2; the D is unclear. The CDR3 runs 12 residues. The germline CDR1 and CDR2 sequences are DFQATT and SNEGSKA (reference sequence). V was pared by 6 bases and J by 5 bases, with 10 bases between. The CDR3: CSASRRTGELFF. CDR3 DNA: TGCAGTGCAAGTCGCCGGACCGGGGAGCTGTTTTTT.

J is TRBJ2-2 and V is TRBV20-1; either TRBD1 or TRBD2 may supply D (5 bases each). The CDR3 length is 15 residues. V was cut by 2 bases and J by 3 bases, with 13 bases left in between. The germline V gene encodes CDR1 DFQATT and CDR2 SNEGSKA (reference sequence). CDR3 protein: CSARPGTYDTGELFF. DNA of the CDR3: TGCAGTGCTAGACCCGGGACGTATGACACCGGGGAGCTGTTTTTT.

This CDR3 is CASSYYTITDTQYF. Written as DNA, the CDR3 is TGTGCCAGCAGCTATTATACGATCACAGATACGCAGTATTTT. V usage is TRBV5-5 and J usage is TRBJ2-3; no clear D. The CDR3 covers 14 residues. Germline V gene lookup returns CDR1 SGHKS and CDR2 YYEKEE (reference sequence). Trimming removed 3 bases at V and 2 bases at J, with 10 bases between.

This chain connects TRBV3-1 to TRBJ1-4; D possibly corresponds to TRBD1 (6 bases). Trimming cost V 4 bases and J 8 bases, with 17 bases left between them. The germline CDR1 and CDR2 sequences are LGHDT and YNNKEL (reference sequence). The CDR3 is 15 residues long. The CDR3 nucleotides are TGTGCCAGCAGCCGACGACCTACAGGGCAAGAAAAACTGTTTTTT. As protein: CASSRRPTGQEKLFF.

This clonotype showed up just a few times. V and J are TRBV11-2 and TRBJ1-1; D is undetermined. The CDR3 totals 14 residues. V lost 5 bases, J lost 5 bases, and 15 bases lay in between. Germline CDR1 and CDR2: SGHAT and FQNNGV. The CDR3 region has the DNA TGTGCCAGCAGCCAAAGGACCCACCAAACTGAAGCTTTCTTT. Amino acids: CASSQRTHQTEAFF.

For the CDR3, the DNA is TGTGCCAGCAGCGCATTTGGGACAGCCTACAATGAGCAGTACTTC. Its translation is CASSAFGTAYNEQYF. The chain recombines TRBV25-1 with TRBJ2-1, with 7 bases lining up with TRBD1. The DNA end is a closer match to TRBJ2-7, so the J assignment may be wrong. Germline assignment: CDR1 MGHDK and CDR2 SYGVNS. The CDR3 covers 15 residues.

Worth noting for this clonotype: A read error may produce the germline difference seen at one junction end. The genes are TRBV7-9 and TRBJ1-2; D is unresolved. Looked up from germline, CDR1 is SEHNR and CDR2 is FQNEAQ (reference sequence). The CDR3 totals 12 residues. The CDR3: CASSLDLYGHTF. In DNA, the CDR3 is TGTGCCAGCAGCTTAGACCTCTATGGCCACACCTTC.

This clonotype has only a few counts. The gene calls are TRBV12-3 or TRBV12-4 and TRBJ2-7, with 7 bases that match TRBD1. The CDR3 is 16 residues long. Losses at the gene ends were 6 bases for V and 7 bases for J; bases not matched to a gene: 18. The CDR3 coding sequence is TGTGCCAGCAGCCGTCGGGACAGTAAAGCCTACAATGAGCAGTACTTC. It encodes CASSRRDSKAYNEQYF.

This chain connects TRBV2 to TRBJ1-1; D perhaps matches TRBD1 (5 bases). From germline, CDR1 is SNHLY and CDR2 FYNNEI. The V end was cut by 10 bases, the J end by 6 bases, with 21 bases between. There are 14 residues in the CDR3. The CDR3 loop reads CANLRTSAAAEAFF. The CDR3 DNA reads as TGTGCCAACCTTCGGACATCTGCCGCCGCTGAAGCTTTCTTT.

The CDR3 sequence: CSARDPFWTSGVDTSTDTQYF. Written as DNA, the CDR3 is TGCAGTGCTAGAGATCCGTTTTGGACTAGCGGGGTAGATACTAGCACAGATACGCAGTATTTT. The rearrangement joins TRBV20-1 to TRBJ2-3; 12 nucleotides agree with TRBD2. This CDR3 region has 21 residues. J was trimmed by 0 bases and V by 0 bases; bases with no gene match: 16. Germline values: CDR1 DFQATT, CDR2 SNEGSKA (reference sequence).

This clonotype was detected only a few times. The rearrangement uses TRBV14 and TRBJ1-6; D ambiguous. CDR3 length equals 14 residues. The V end lost 2 bases, the J end lost 5 bases, and 7 bases lay between the germline ends. CDR1 and CDR2 (germline): SGHDN, FVKESK. The CDR3 DNA reads as TGTGCCAGCAGCCAATACAAGGATAATTCACCCCTCCACTTT. This translates into CASSQYKDNSPLHF.

Comment on this clonotype: One end of the junction varies from germline; a read error may be responsible. This rearrangement joins TRBV7-2 to TRBJ1-5, with D unresolved. The CDR3 consists of 15 residues. Germline values: CDR1 SGHTA, CDR2 FQGNSA. The CDR3, as DNA: TGTGCCAGCAGTTTAGTCGGGCAGAGCAATCAGCCCCAGCATTTT. Protein sequence: CASSLVGQSNQPQHF.

This clonotype was counted a few times. Here the CDR3 reads CASSPTDRLNQPQHF. CDR3 DNA sequence: TGTGCCAGCAGCCCGACCGACAGGCTCAATCAGCCCCAGCATTTT. J is TRBJ1-5 and V is TRBV7-4; TRBD1 might be the D (6 bases). The CDR3 has 15 residues. V gave up 5 bases and J gave up 3 bases, with 14 bases separating them. Germline CDR1 SGHVT, CDR2 SQSDAQ.

This sequence joins TRBV7-2 and TRBJ1-5; 7 bases line up with TRBD1. After removal of 5 bases from V and 2 bases from J, the junction contained 6 bases not matched to a gene. Looked up from germline, CDR1 is SGHTA and CDR2 is FQGNSA. The length of the CDR3 is 15 residues. The CDR3 bases are TGTGCCAGCAGCGATACTGGACAGGGCAATCAGCCCCAGCATTTT. Protein sequence: CASSDTGQGNQPQHF.

The chain recombines TRBV3-1 with TRBJ1-2, with D unresolved. Germline V gene sequence: CDR1 LGHDT, CDR2 YNNKEL (reference sequence). The CDR3 runs to 14 residues. Trimming removed 0 bases at V and 7 bases at J, with 12 bases between. CDR3 in amino acids: CASSQDITDCGYTF. CDR3 coding DNA: TGTGCCAGCAGCCAAGATATTACAGACTGTGGCTACACCTTC.

The chain recombines TRBV7-2 with TRBJ2-1, with D hard to call. Trimming left V 2 bases short and J 4 bases short, with 9 bases between. The germline CDR1 and CDR2 sequences are SGHTA and FQGNSA. The CDR3 covers 14 residues. The CDR3 protein is CASSLFNGYNEQFF. The CDR3 bases are TGTGCCAGCAGCTTATTTAATGGTTACAATGAGCAGTTCTTC. The whole variable domain, remainder taken from reference TRBV7-2 and TRBJ2-1, is GAGVSQSPSNKVTEKGKDVELRCDPISGHTALYWYRQSLGQGLEFLIYFQGNSAPDKSGLPSDRFSAERTGGSVSTLTIQRTQQEDSAVYLCASSLFNGYNEQFFGPGTRLTVL.

J is TRBJ1-1 and V is TRBV6-6; 9 bases match TRBD1. Germline-derived CDR1 and CDR2 are MNHNY and SVGAGI (reference sequence). The CDR3 totals 17 residues. V lost 0 bases, J lost 1 base, and 6 bases stayed unmatched. The CDR3 region has the DNA TGTGCCAGCAGTTACTCGAGAACAGGGGGCTGGAACACTGAAGCTTTCTTT. Protein sequence: CASSYSRTGGWNTEAFF.

This clonotype was detected only a few times. It is unclear where the CDR3 begins or ends on the DNA, so no DNA is shown, and the CDR3 is as TCRdb lists it. This sequence joins TRBV12-3 or TRBV12-4 and TRBJ2-1; the D segment call TRBD1 is taken from the table without a DNA check. The CDR3 is 11 amino acids long, termini counted. The CDR3 sequence is CASSVGRGSFF.

This chain uses TRBV5-6 with TRBJ2-3, with 8 bases that match TRBD2. V dropped 4 bases and J dropped 5; count of bases not matched to a gene: 6. The CDR3 runs 14 residues. Germline values: CDR1 SGHDT, CDR2 YYEEEE. In DNA form, the CDR3 reads TGTGCCAGCAGCATTCGGGGGGGTCGAGATACGCAGTATTTT. It codes for CASSIRGGRDTQYF.

This sequence joins TRBV5-1 and TRBJ2-1, with TRBD2 matching 8 bases. The trim removed 0 bases at V and 6 bases at J, leaving 14 bases unmatched. The CDR3 length is 18 residues. Germline V gene sequence: CDR1 SGHRS, CDR2 YFSETQ. Here the CDR3 DNA reads TGCGCCAGCAGCTTGGAGCTCGGGGTGCGGGAGGCGATCAATGAGCAGTTCTTC. Its protein product is CASSLELGVREAINEQFF.

This clonotype was seen a handful of times. The V and J genes are TRBV20-1 and TRBJ1-2; D is uncertain. The germline CDR1 and CDR2 sequences are DFQATT and SNEGSKA (reference sequence). The CDR3 totals 15 residues. V was pared by 6 bases and J by 2 bases, with 19 bases between. The CDR3 sequence is CSAPREVNLNYGYTF. For the CDR3, the DNA is TGCAGTGCCCCCCGGGAGGTCAACCTCAACTATGGCTACACCTTC.

This clonotype was seen a few times. The chain employs TRBV12-3 or TRBV12-4 and TRBJ1-1; the D gene is possibly TRBD1 (5 bases). Deletions cut 3 bases from V and 0 bases from J, with 11 bases between. The CDR3 loop spans 15 amino acids. In nucleotides, the CDR3 is TGTGCCAGCAGTTTCGGGGGAAGGGTGAACACTGAAGCTTTCTTT. Translated, it gives CASSFGGRVNTEAFF.